This TCR beta chain came from a study of patients and donors after allogeneic stem cell transplantation. This CDR3 has 14 amino acids. V was pared by 3 bases and J by 9 bases, with 15 bases between. The germline CDR1 and CDR2 sequences are SGHAT and FQNNGV. TCRdb redid the calling of the RT-PCR reads with MiXCR, one entry per CDR3 protein. This sample has 400,000 to 450,000 distinct CDR3 sequences, with 15% to 20% found just once. The sequenced sample was blood, either unsorted or a sorted T cell fraction (not recorded which). This rearrangement joins TRBV11-2 to TRBJ2-1; tentative D call: TRBD1 (5 bases). The TCR comes from a human donor who was either an allogeneic HSCT recipient or a stem cell or donor lymphocyte infusion donor (not recorded which). It is not recorded whose cells these are; they may come from a transplant donor. CDR3 in amino acids: CASSFGLWGREQFF. DNA of the CDR3: TGTGCCAGCAGCTTTGGGCTTTGGGGCCGTGAGCAGTTCTTC.